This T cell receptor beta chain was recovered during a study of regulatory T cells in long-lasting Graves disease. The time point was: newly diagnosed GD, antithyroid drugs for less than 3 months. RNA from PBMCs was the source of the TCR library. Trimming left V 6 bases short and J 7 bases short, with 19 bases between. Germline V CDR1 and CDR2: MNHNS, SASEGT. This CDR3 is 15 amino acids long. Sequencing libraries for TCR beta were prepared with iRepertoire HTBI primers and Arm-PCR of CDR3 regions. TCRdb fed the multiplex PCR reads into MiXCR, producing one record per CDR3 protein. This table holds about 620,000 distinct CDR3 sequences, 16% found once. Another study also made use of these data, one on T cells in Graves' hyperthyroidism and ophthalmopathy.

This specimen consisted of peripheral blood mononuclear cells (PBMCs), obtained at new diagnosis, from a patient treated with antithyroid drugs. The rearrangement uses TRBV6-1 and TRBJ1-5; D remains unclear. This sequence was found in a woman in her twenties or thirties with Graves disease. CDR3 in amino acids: CASRRDVRAEQPQHF. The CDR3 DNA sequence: TGTGCCAGCAGACGTGACGTAAGAGCCGAGCAGCCCCAGCATTTT.